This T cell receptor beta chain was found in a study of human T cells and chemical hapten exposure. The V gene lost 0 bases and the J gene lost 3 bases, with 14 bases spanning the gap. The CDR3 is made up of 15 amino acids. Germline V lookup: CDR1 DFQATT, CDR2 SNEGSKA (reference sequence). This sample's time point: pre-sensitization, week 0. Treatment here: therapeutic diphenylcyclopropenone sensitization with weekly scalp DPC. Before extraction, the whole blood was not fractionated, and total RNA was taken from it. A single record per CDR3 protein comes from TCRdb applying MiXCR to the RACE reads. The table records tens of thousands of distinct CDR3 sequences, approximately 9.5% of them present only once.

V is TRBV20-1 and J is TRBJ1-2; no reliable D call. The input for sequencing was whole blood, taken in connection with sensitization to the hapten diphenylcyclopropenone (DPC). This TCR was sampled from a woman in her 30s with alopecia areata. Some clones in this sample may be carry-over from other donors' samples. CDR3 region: CSARDKRAVDYGYTF. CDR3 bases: TGCAGTGCTAGAGATAAGAGAGCGGTTGACTATGGCTACACCTTC.